Many counts were recorded for the clone carrying this TCR beta chain. What it binds is unknown. In the authors' workflow: The distant-metastasis classifier for papillary thyroid cancer was built from CDR3 differences across clinicopathological groups. TCRdb reanalyzed the PCR reads via MiXCR. For this entry, the V and J calls and clone size follow TCRdb and not the study's own pipeline. The repertoire holds around 26,000 clones, with around 13% as singletons. Nobody among the patients had been given any treatment before thyroid surgery. This CDR3 spans 12 amino acids. Germline V gives CDR1 SEHNR, CDR2 FQNEAQ (reference sequence). V was clipped by 5 bases and J by 10 bases, with 11 bases between them. These data belong to a study of metastatic and nonmetastatic thyroid tumors. As for the study in general: Peripheral blood and tumor or nodule samples from malignant and benign thyroid patients were compared. The study's findings and limits: According to reports, the diversity of TCR beta was significantly higher in malignant thyroid tumors than in benign nodules, and this held in both blood and tumor samples.

The gene calls are TRBV7-9 and TRBJ1-4; D is unclear. The source of this sequence is a female donor with papillary thyroid cancer or a benign thyroid nodule (not recorded which). Some clones in this sample may be carry-over from other donors' samples. The sequencing input was blood. In DNA, the CDR3 is TGTGCCAGCAGCAACAACATGATAAAACTGTTTTTT. As protein: CASSNNMIKLFF.